The sequence of this TCR beta chain was determined in a study of blood T cells in healthy people across ages. The authors ran a second PCR of roughly 6 to 12 cycles using a sample-barcoded 5' primer and a J-beta primer mix. Each cDNA molecule received a tag from a template-switch adaptor that had 12 random nucleotides. MiXCR, run by TCRdb on the 5' RACE reads, gives a single entry per CDR3 protein. This sample carries nearly 1 million distinct CDR3 sequences, just over 50% of them seen once, and the ten largest clones take about a fifth. Study outcomes and limitations: Leaving the PBMCs unsorted stopped any conclusive comparison of naive versus antigen-experienced cells. Naive CD4+ cells and diversity were both higher in long-lived donors than in aged donors. TCR beta diversity, measured per million T cells, fell in a roughly linear way with age.

Germline CDR1 and CDR2: SQVTM and ANQGSEA. This CDR3 has 11 residues. For this clonotype: Its antigen is undetermined. The junction departs from germline at one end; a sequencing error may be responsible.

This TCR derives from a woman aged 55 to 70 in good health. The sequenced material came from blood. The rearrangement uses TRBV29-1 and TRBJ2-5, with D perhaps matching TRBD2 (6 bases). CDR3 amino acids: CRAGSGETQYF. For the CDR3, the DNA is TGCAGGGCGGGGTCCGGGGAGACCCAATACTTC.